The 21 T cell receptor beta chains in this list originate from one sample, sequenced in a study of early T cells in non-severe SARS-CoV-2 infection. TCRdb used MiXCR to reprocess the 5' RACE reads, holding one entry per CDR3 protein. Of roughly 90,000 distinct CDR3 sequences in the sample, roughly 15% were seen once. The sequencing input was whole blood. These receptors were obtained from an adult who was a healthcare worker with PCR-confirmed SARS-CoV-2 infection or an uninfected control (not recorded which).

This clonotype was detected many times. The genes are TRBV20-1 and TRBJ2-1; 8 positions agree with TRBD1. The CDR3 is made up of 16 amino acids. CDR1 and CDR2 (germline): DFQATT, SNEGSKA (reference sequence). The V and J ends lost 0 bases and 3 bases, in that order; junction bases with no gene match: 7. The CDR3 DNA follows: TGCAGTGCTAGAGATCCCGGGACAGGTGACTACAATGAGCAGTTCTTC. Amino acid sequence: CSARDPGTGDYNEQFF.

V usage is TRBV5-1 and J usage is TRBJ1-1; D is possibly TRBD1 (6 bases). V shed 0 bases and J shed 1 base, with 10 bases lying between them. In germline, CDR1 is SGHRS, CDR2 YFSETQ. The CDR3 extends over 15 amino acids. The CDR3, as DNA: TGCGCCAGCAGCTTGGTGGGGGCTCCGAACACTGAAGCTTTCTTT. Translation: CASSLVGAPNTEAFF.

The chain has TRBV29-1 and TRBJ2-1; 12 nucleotides agree with TRBD2. V trimming: 4 bases; J trimming: 4 bases; junction bases outside the gene matches: 8. CDR1 and CDR2 from the germline V gene are SQVTM and ANQGSEA. This CDR3 is 16 amino acids long. The CDR3 DNA is TGCAGCGTTGTTCTCCTAGCGGGGGGGCCTTACAATGAGCAGTTCTTC. It is translated as CSVVLLAGGPYNEQFF.

The DNA for the CDR3 is TGTGCCAGCAGCTTAGTCCGACTAGCGGGGGGGCGAGAGACCCAGTACTTC. Its protein is CASSLVRLAGGRETQYF. V and J are TRBV7-8 and TRBJ2-5, with 14 bases identical to TRBD2. The CDR3 contains 17 residues. Germline V gene lookup returns CDR1 SGHVS and CDR2 FQNEAQ. The ends lost 1 base at V and 4 bases at J; junction bases unmatched: 5.

The table lists this clonotype with a few counts. This chain uses TRBV2 with TRBJ1-5; possibly TRBD1 for D (5 bases). CDR1 SNHLY and CDR2 FYNNEI come from the germline V gene. Between the trimmed V and J ends, which lost 6 bases and 4 bases, there was a span of 7 bases. The CDR3 contains 12 residues. For the CDR3, the DNA is TGTGCCAGCAGCGACAGAAATCAGCCCCAGCATTTT. Translated: CASSDRNQPQHF.

V usage is TRBV28 and J usage is TRBJ2-7; tentatively, D is TRBD1 (5 bases). Trimming took off 6 bases at V and 4 bases at J, with 10 bases between the two ends. CDR3 length: 12 amino acids. In germline, CDR1 is MDHEN, CDR2 SYDVKM. In DNA, the CDR3 is TGTGCCAGCAGCCGAAGGGGTTACGAGCAGTACTTC. As protein: CASSRRGYEQYF. Using reference TRBV28 and TRBJ2-7 for the parts outside the CDR3, the full variable domain is DVKVTQSSRYLVKRTGEKVFLECVQDMDHENMFWYRQDPGLGLRLIYFSYDVKMKEKGDIPEGYSVSREKKERFSLILESASTNQTSMYLCASSRRGYEQYFGPGTRLTVT.

This clonotype was seen only a few times. V and J are TRBV28 and TRBJ2-3, with 10 bases fitting TRBD2. Germline-derived CDR1 and CDR2 are MDHEN and SYDVKM. J was trimmed by 0 bases and V by 5 bases; bases with no gene match: 5. The CDR3 consists of 16 residues. The CDR3 DNA is TGTGCCAGCAGTCATGGACTAGCGGCTAGCACAGATACGCAGTATTTT. Translating it yields CASSHGLAASTDTQYF.

V usage is TRBV14 and J usage is TRBJ1-3; D uncertain. CDR1 is SGHDN and CDR2 is FVKESK in the germline V gene. V lost 4 bases, J lost 0 bases, and 10 bases lay in between. The length of the CDR3 is 15 residues. The CDR3 DNA sequence: TGTGCCAGCAGCCGAGGTCCGAGCTCTGGAAACACCATATATTTT. Translated, it gives CASSRGPSSGNTIYF.

This clonotype was counted between two and nine times. The chain couples TRBV20-1 to TRBJ1-1; unclear D gene. Germline CDR1 DFQATT, CDR2 SNEGSKA (reference sequence). This CDR3 is built from 13 residues. V gave up 1 base and J gave up 3 bases, with 9 bases separating them. The CDR3 reads CSARGWSDTEAFF. The CDR3, as DNA: TGCAGTGCTAGAGGATGGTCGGACACTGAAGCTTTCTTT.

CDR3: CGTRGFNYGYTF. Here the CDR3 DNA reads TGTGGGACACGGGGGTTTAACTATGGCTACACCTTC. The chain carries TRBV28 and TRBJ1-2, with D perhaps matching TRBD1 (5 bases). CDR3 length: 12 residues. Germline assignment: CDR1 MDHEN and CDR2 SYDVKM.

There are a few counts of this clonotype. The rearrangement joins TRBV21-1 to TRBJ2-5; TRBD2 is taken as the D call from the table, unchecked against the DNA. TRBV21-1 is an annotated pseudogene. CDR3 length equals 18 residues. Written as DNA, the CDR3 is TGTGCCAGCAGCAAAGCGCTGCGGGCGGCCCTCTACCAAGAGACCCAGTACTTC. This gives the protein CASSKALRAALYQETQYF.

This chain links TRBV2 with TRBJ1-2; D possibly corresponds to TRBD1 (6 bases). The CDR3 totals 14 residues. Per germline, CDR1 SNHLY and CDR2 FYNNEI. V was clipped by 5 bases and J by 5 bases, with 15 bases between them. The CDR3 sequence is CASSTGRGSYGYTF. CDR3 coding DNA: TGTGCCAGCAGTACCGGCAGGGGAAGTTATGGCTACACCTTC. Together with reference TRBV2 and TRBJ1-2, the CDR3 gives the full variable domain: EPEVTQTPSHQVTQMGQEVILRCVPISNHLYFYWYRQILGQKVEFLVSFYNNEISEKSEIFDDQFSVERPDGSNFTLKIRSTKLEDSAMYFCASSTGRGSYGYTFGSGTRLTVV.

This clonotype has a count of ten or more. The rearrangement links TRBV10-2 to TRBJ1-2; tentative D call: TRBD1 (5 bases). This CDR3 contains 16 residues. Germline V gene lookup returns CDR1 WSHSY and CDR2 SAAADI. V was clipped by 0 bases and J by 4 bases, with 15 bases between them. CDR3 sequence: CASSESAGTSSYGYTF. CDR3 nucleotides: TGCGCCAGCAGTGAGTCTGCGGGGACTTCCTCCTATGGCTACACCTTC.

CDR3 coding DNA: TGTGCCAGCAGCAAAGGGACAGCCAATTCCTACAATGAGCAGTTCTTC. It codes for CASSKGTANSYNEQFF. The V and J genes are TRBV7-2 and TRBJ2-1, with 7 positions matching TRBD1. Germline V gene data show CDR1 as SGHTA and CDR2 as FQGNSA. The CDR3 has 16 residues. The ends lost 5 bases at V and 1 base at J; junction bases unmatched: 8.

This chain connects TRBV29-1 to TRBJ1-4, with unresolved D. The CDR3 covers 12 residues. Trimming removed 1 base at V and 16 bases at J, with 16 bases between. Germline V gene lookup returns CDR1 SQVTM and CDR2 ANQGSEA. CDR3 sequence (DNA): TGCAGCGTTGAAGGGACGGGGAGGGCGCCGTTTTTT. As protein: CSVEGTGRAPFF.

In this sample, this clonotype turned up a few times. This rearrangement joins TRBV5-1 to TRBJ2-7; D ambiguous. V lost 1 base, J lost 5 bases, and 7 bases lay in between. This CDR3 has 12 amino acids. Germline CDR1 SGHRS, CDR2 YFSETQ. The CDR3: CASSLRSDEQYF. The CDR3 DNA follows: TGCGCCAGCAGCTTGCGGTCAGACGAGCAGTACTTC. The full variable domain, completed using reference TRBV5-1 and TRBJ2-7, is KAGVTQTPRYLIKTRGQQVTLSCSPISGHRSVSWYQQTPGQGLQFLFEYFSETQRNKGNFPGRFSGRQFSNSRSEMNVSTLELGDSALYLCASSLRSDEQYFGPGTRLTVT.

The gene calls are TRBV3-1 and TRBJ1-4; 9 bases line up with TRBD1. Looked up from germline, CDR1 is LGHDT and CDR2 is YNNKEL (reference sequence). The CDR3 is made up of 15 amino acids. Unmatched junction bases numbered 6, after V lost 4 bases and J lost 6 bases. DNA of the CDR3: TGTGCCAGCAGCCCGCCGGGACAGGGATATGAAAAACTGTTTTTT. Amino acids: CASSPPGQGYEKLFF.

The rearrangement joins TRBV5-1 to TRBJ2-7; no firm D call. The germline V gene has CDR1 SGHRS and CDR2 YFSETQ. The V end lost 4 bases, the J end lost 3 bases, and 11 bases lay between the germline ends. CDR3 size: 13 residues. The DNA for the CDR3 is TGCGCCAGCAGCGGCCAGGTCGGCTACGAGCAGTACTTC. Encoded protein: CASSGQVGYEQYF.

To note about this clonotype: Because the CDR3 is missing its conserved closing phenylalanine or tryptophan, this is likely a read error. The chain employs TRBV7-9 and TRBJ1-4; 7 bases align to TRBD1. The CDR3 has 14 amino acids. Germline values: CDR1 SEHNR, CDR2 FQNEAQ (reference sequence). V shed 0 bases, J shed 7 bases, and the junction held 2 bases outside the gene matches. CDR3 loop: CASSLAQGSEKLFS. CDR3 sequence (DNA): TGTGCCAGCAGCTTAGCACAGGGGAGTGAAAAACTGTTTTCT.

This clonotype came up a few times. The chain has TRBV29-1 and TRBJ2-1; D remains ambiguous. V gave up 7 bases and J gave up 0 bases, with 28 bases separating them. The CDR3 spans 19 residues. The germline V gene encodes CDR1 SQVTM and CDR2 ANQGSEA. The CDR3 coding sequence is TGCAGCGCCCTAACTCTGACTCGGAGTCGAACCCACTCCTACAATGAGCAGTTCTTC. This encodes CSALTLTRSRTHSYNEQFF.

Many counts were recorded for this clonotype. This chain joins TRBV6-5 and TRBJ2-7, with D maybe TRBD2 (5 bases). Trimming cost V 0 bases and J 2 bases, with 20 bases left between them. The germline V gene encodes CDR1 MNHEY and CDR2 SVGAGI. This CDR3 spans 18 amino acids. The CDR3 is CASSYSLFRNGGTYEQYF. The CDR3 region has the DNA TGTGCCAGCAGTTACTCTCTATTCAGGAATGGAGGAACCTACGAGCAGTACTTC.